Shown below are 8 T cell receptor beta chains from a single sample sequenced in a study of T cell changes during pregnancy in multiple sclerosis. Generated by immunoSEQ multiplex PCR, the TCRdb table keeps only in-frame clones and is missing some. The sample shows 40,000 to 55,000 clones, approximately 92% of them seen only once. The specimen was CD4+ T cells from peripheral blood mononuclear cells, collected before pregnancy. These receptors were taken from a female donor with multiple sclerosis, enrolled in a pregnancy study.

The chain uses TRBV19 and TRBJ1-5; tentative D call: TRBD1 (5 bases). V was shortened by 6 bases and J by 6 bases, with 18 bases between the two germline ends. This CDR3 region has 15 residues. Germline loops: CDR1 LNHDA, CDR2 SQIVND (reference sequence). As DNA, the CDR3 is TGTGCCAGTAGCCGGGGGGGGATCGTTGGTCAGCCCCAGCATTTT. This sequence encodes CASSRGGIVGQPQHF.

V gene TRBV19 combines with J gene TRBJ2-2; 8 bases line up with TRBD2. This CDR3 has 15 residues. V shed 6 bases, J shed 6 bases, and the junction held 9 bases outside the gene matches. CDR1 is LNHDA and CDR2 is SQIVND in the germline V gene (reference sequence). The CDR3 bases are TGTGCCAGTAGAACACCCGGACTAGCCTCCGGGGAGCTGTTTTTT. This sequence encodes CASRTPGLASGELFF.

This clone was found a few times. The chain couples TRBV7-9 to TRBJ2-7, with TRBD1 matching 7 bases. There are 16 residues in the CDR3. Per germline, CDR1 SEHNR and CDR2 FQNEAQ (reference sequence). Trimming at V came to 0 bases and at J to 6 bases, leaving 11 bases not matched to a gene. The CDR3 reads CASSLAPDRGLPEQYF. CDR3 bases: TGTGCCAGCAGCTTAGCCCCTGATAGGGGGCTGCCCGAGCAGTACTTC. Combining the CDR3 with reference TRBV7-9 and TRBJ2-7 gives the whole variable domain DTGVSQNPRHKITKRGQNVTFRCDPISEHNRLYWYRQTLGQGPEFLTYFQNEAQLEKSRLLSDRFSAERPKGSFSTLEIQRTEQGDSAMYLCASSLAPDRGLPEQYFGPGTRLTVT.

The CDR3 region has the DNA TGTGCCAGCAGTTACTCCCGGGACAGGGGTTACGAGCAGTACTTC. Protein sequence: CASSYSRDRGYEQYF. V gene TRBV6-5 combines with J gene TRBJ2-7; 10 bases match TRBD1. The CDR3 extends over 15 amino acids. V shed 0 bases, J shed 4 bases, and the junction held 3 bases outside the gene matches. The germline gives CDR1 MNHEY, CDR2 SVGAGI.

The CDR3 DNA reads TGTGCCAGTAGTATTGGGGGACTAGCGCAGGCAGATACGCAGTATTTT. Its translation: CASSIGGLAQADTQYF. This sequence joins TRBV19 and TRBJ2-3, with 10 bases matching TRBD2. CDR3 length: 16 residues. J gave up 4 bases and V 3 bases, and 7 bases lay outside the gene matches. Germline CDR1 reads LNHDA; CDR2 reads SQIVND (reference sequence).

The rearrangement joins TRBV4-2 to TRBJ2-1; the D gene is possibly TRBD2 (6 bases). Trimming cost V 4 bases and J 5 bases, with 15 bases left between them. The germline gives CDR1 LGHNA, CDR2 YNFKEQ. The CDR3 sequence is 15 residues long. The CDR3 DNA follows: TGTGCCAGCAGCCCTGTAGCGGCCCAAAACAATGAGCAGTTCTTC. Protein product: CASSPVAAQNNEQFF.

V usage is TRBV12-5 and J usage is TRBJ1-2; D is perhaps TRBD1 (6 bases). The ends were cut back, 3 bases at V and 6 bases at J, with 11 bases in the middle. This CDR3 comprises 13 residues. Germline values: CDR1 LGHNT, CDR2 FRNRAP. CDR3 protein: CASGFSGDNGYTF. CDR3 DNA sequence: TGTGCTAGTGGTTTCTCAGGGGATAATGGCTACACCTTC.

This clone showed up just once. This sequence joins TRBV7-2 and TRBJ1-2; D uncertain. V was cut by 4 bases and J by 0 bases, with 6 bases left in between. CDR1 is SGHTA and CDR2 is FQGNSA in the germline V gene. CDR3 length: 13 residues. The DNA of the CDR3 is TGTGCCAGCAGCTCCGGGGCTAACTATGGCTACACCTTC. It is translated as CASSSGANYGYTF. The full variable domain, rest sourced from reference TRBV7-2 and TRBJ1-2, is GAGVSQSPSNKVTEKGKDVELRCDPISGHTALYWYRQSLGQGLEFLIYFQGNSAPDKSGLPSDRFSAERTGGSVSTLTIQRTQQEDSAVYLCASSSGANYGYTFGSGTRLTVV.